This record concerns one T cell receptor beta chain sequence. Its antigen remains unidentified. The data were taken from a study of vaccination and CD4 T cells after COVID-19. Study overall: From HCoV-229E, HCoV-OC43, HCoV-NL63 and SARS-CoV-2, overlapping spike peptides were used to stimulate the cells.

The Oncomine TCR Beta short-read assay was applied to DNA of cultured CD4+ T cells. TCRdb re-called the PCR reads through MiXCR, storing one row per CDR3 protein. The sample carries 9,500 to 15,000 distinct CDR3 sequences, around 50% recorded once. Treatment in this sample: roughly 11-day PBMC culture with coronavirus spike peptide pools or control peptides (ViraFEST assay). ViraFEST enlarged antigen-specific T cell populations with peptide pools and afterwards sequenced TCRs. Alongside approximately 10 IU/ml IL-2 and about 9.5 ug/ml peptide pools, PBMCs were cultured at some 2 million per well. CDR3 length: 14 residues. Germline CDR1 and CDR2: SEHNR and FQNEAQ (reference sequence). Trimming took 1 base from V and 5 from J, leaving 8 bases between them.

The gene calls are TRBV7-9 and TRBJ1-4; no clear D. The receptor's source is a human donor who had recovered from COVID-19. The sample was CD4+ T cells from blood, cultured in vitro. DNA for the CDR3: TGTGCCAGCAGCTTAGGCCAGCTCAATGAAAAACTGTTTTTT. Translated: CASSLGQLNEKLFF. Combining the CDR3 with reference TRBV7-9 and TRBJ1-4 gives the whole variable domain DTGVSQNPRHKITKRGQNVTFRCDPISEHNRLYWYRQTLGQGPEFLTYFQNEAQLEKSRLLSDRFSAERPKGSFSTLEIQRTEQGDSAMYLCASSLGQLNEKLFFGSGTQLSVL.